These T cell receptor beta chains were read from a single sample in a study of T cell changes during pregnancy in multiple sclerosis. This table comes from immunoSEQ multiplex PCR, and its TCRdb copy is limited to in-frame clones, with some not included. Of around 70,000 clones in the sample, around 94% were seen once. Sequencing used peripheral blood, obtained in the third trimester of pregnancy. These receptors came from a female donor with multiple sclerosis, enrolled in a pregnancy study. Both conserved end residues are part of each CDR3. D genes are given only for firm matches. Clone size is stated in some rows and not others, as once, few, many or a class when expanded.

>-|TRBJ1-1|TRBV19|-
TGTGCCAGTAGTGGCGCCACCCAGGCTGAAGCTTTCTTT
CASSGATQAEAFF
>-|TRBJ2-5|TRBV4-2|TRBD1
TGTGCCAGCAGCCAAGATGGAGGCAGGGGGGAGACCCAGTACTTC
CASSQDGGRGETQYF
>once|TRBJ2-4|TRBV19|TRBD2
TGTGCCAGTAGTGGGGGACTAGCGGGTCGCAAAAACATTCAGTACTTC
CASSGGLAGRKNIQYF
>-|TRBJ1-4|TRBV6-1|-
TGTGCCAGCAGTGAGGTCAGGTCTTCAGGTGAAAAACTGTTTTTT
CASSEVRSSGEKLFF
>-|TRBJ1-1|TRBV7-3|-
TGTGCCAGCAGCGTCCGGGGAGGGGGACAAAACACTGAAGCTTTCTTT
CASSVRGGGQNTEAFF
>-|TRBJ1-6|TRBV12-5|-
TGTGCTAGTGGTTTGGTCATGGCCACGGGGGTAGCAAATTCACCCCTCCACTTT
CASGLVMATGVANSPLHF
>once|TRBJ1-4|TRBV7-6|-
TGTGCCAGCAGCTTAGCGCGGGGGGTCCCCGGTGGTGAAAAACTGTTTTTT
CASSLARGVPGGEKLFF
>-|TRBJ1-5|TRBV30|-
TGTGCCTGGAGTGACCTCTCGAGCAATTATAGCAATCAGCCCCAGCATTTT
CAWSDLSSNYSNQPQHF
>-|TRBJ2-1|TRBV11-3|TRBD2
TGTGCCAGCAGCTTAGGCGGGGGGACGAATGAGCAGTTCTTC
CASSLGGGTNEQFF
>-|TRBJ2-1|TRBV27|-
TGTGCCAGCAGTTTATTGAGGACAGAGTCTGGCAATGAGCAGTTCTTC
CASSLLRTESGNEQFF
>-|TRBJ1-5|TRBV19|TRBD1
TGTGCCAGCAATGACAGGGCGAGCAATCAGCCCCAGCATTTT
CASNDRASNQPQHF
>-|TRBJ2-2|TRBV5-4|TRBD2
TGTGCCAGCAGCTTGCTACTAGCGGGGGGAATCACCGGGGAGCTGTTTTTT
CASSLLLAGGITGELFF
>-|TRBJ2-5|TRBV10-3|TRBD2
TGTGCCACCGCCCTACTAGCGGGTCAAGAGACCCAGTACTTC
CATALLAGQETQYF
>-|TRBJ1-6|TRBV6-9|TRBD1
TGTGCCAGCAGTTACACCGGGACAGGAGAGACCTATAATTCACCCCTCCACTTT
CASSYTGTGETYNSPLHF
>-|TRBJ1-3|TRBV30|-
TGTGCCTGGAGGAGGGACATTACCATATATTTT
CAWRRDITIYF
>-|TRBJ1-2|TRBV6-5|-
TGTGCCAGCAGTTCTGGGGGGGGGCGAGGCTACACCTTC
CASSSGGGRGYTF
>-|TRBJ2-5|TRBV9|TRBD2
TGTGCCAGCAGCGTAGAGGCAGGGAAGGGACTAGTAGAGACCCAGTACTTC
CASSVEAGKGLVETQYF
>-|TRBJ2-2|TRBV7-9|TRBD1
TGTGCCAGCAACCCGCCCGGACAGGCGAACACCGGGGAGCTGTTTTTT
CASNPPGQANTGELFF
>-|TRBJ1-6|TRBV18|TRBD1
TGTGCCAGCTCACACCCGGGGACAGGCCTCCACTTT
CASSHPGTGLHF
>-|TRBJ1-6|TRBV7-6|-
TGTGCCAGCAGCACGGACAGAACTTCACCCCTCCACTTT
CASSTDRTSPLHF
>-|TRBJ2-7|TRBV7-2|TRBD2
TGTGCCAGCAGCTTAGGTTTCCTAGCGGGGCGCGAGCAGTACTTC
CASSLGFLAGREQYF
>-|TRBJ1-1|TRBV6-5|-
TGTGCCAGCAGATTACAGGGAGTTGGCACTGAAGCTTTCTTT
CASRLQGVGTEAFF
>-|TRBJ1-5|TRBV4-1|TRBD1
TGCGCCAGCAGCCAGTCGGACAGGGGCAATCAGCCCCAGCATTTT
CASSQSDRGNQPQHF
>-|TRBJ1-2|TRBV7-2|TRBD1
TGTGCCAGCAGCTTAGACCCGGACAGGGGGGAAACCTTC
CASSLDPDRGETF
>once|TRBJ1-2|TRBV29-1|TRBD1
TGCAGCGTTTCCCCGACAGGGAATTATGGCTACACCTTC
CSVSPTGNYGYTF
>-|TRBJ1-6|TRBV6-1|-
TGTGCCAGCAGTGGGCAGGGTTCTACTAATTCACCCCTCCACTTT
CASSGQGSTNSPLHF
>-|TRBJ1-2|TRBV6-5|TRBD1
TGTGCCAGCAGTTACCCACCAGGGGGCTATGGCTACACCTTC
CASSYPPGGYGYTF
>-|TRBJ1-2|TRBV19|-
TGTGCCAGTAGTTGGACAAGCGGGTTCGCGGGCGGCTACACCTTC
CASSWTSGFAGGYTF
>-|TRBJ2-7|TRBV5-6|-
TGTGCCAGCAGCTTGGAAGGGGCCCCCTACGAGCAGTACTTC
CASSLEGAPYEQYF
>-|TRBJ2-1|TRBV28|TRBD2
TGTGCCAGCAGTCTCGGTAGCGGGGGGGCCGTCTATGAGCAGTTCTTC
CASSLGSGGAVYEQFF
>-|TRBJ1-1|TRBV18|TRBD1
TGTGCCAGCTCACCCTTGGGACAGGACTTCACTGAAGCTTTCTTT
CASSPLGQDFTEAFF
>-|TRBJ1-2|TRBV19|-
TGTGCCAGTAGTATTGGGTACGGGTATGGCTACACCTTC
CASSIGYGYGYTF
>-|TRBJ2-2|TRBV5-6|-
TGTGCCAGCAGCCCCGGGACACCTAACACCGGGGAGCTGTTTTTT
CASSPGTPNTGELFF
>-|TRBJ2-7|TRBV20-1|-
TGCAGTGCTAGCAGACTAGGCGAGCAGTACTTC
CSASRLGEQYF
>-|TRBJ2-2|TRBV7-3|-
TGTGCCAGCGGACGCCGGGGAACCGGGGAGCTGTTTTTT
CASGRRGTGELFF
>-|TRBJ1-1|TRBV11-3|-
TGTGCCAGCAGCTTTTCACAGAACACTGAAGCTTTCTTT
CASSFSQNTEAFF
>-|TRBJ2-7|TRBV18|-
TGTGCCAGCTCACCACTCGACAGTTCGAACGAGCAGTACTTC
CASSPLDSSNEQYF
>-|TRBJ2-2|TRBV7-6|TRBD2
TGTGCCAGCAGCTTGGGACTAGCAGCCGGGGAGCTGTTTTTT
CASSLGLAAGELFF
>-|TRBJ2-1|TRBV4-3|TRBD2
TGCGCCAGCAGCCAGTGGATAGCGGGGGACAATGAGCAGTTCTTC
CASSQWIAGDNEQFF
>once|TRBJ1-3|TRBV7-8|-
TGTGCCAGCAGCTCCGGGGTACAGAGTGTCCCTGGAAACACCATATATTTT
CASSSGVQSVPGNTIYF
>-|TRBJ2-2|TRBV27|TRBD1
TGTGCCAGCAGTTCTCGACAGGGCGCGAACACCGGGGAGCTGTTTTTT
CASSSRQGANTGELFF
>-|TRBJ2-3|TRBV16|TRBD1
TGTGCCAGCAGCCATCCGGGACAGGGGGCGAGAAATACGCAGTATTTT
CASSHPGQGARNTQYF
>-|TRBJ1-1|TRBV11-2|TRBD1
TGTGCCAGCAGCCGACAGGGGCGCGGCACTGAAGCTTTCTTT
CASSRQGRGTEAFF
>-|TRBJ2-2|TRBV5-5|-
TGTGCCAGCAGCCCCTGGGACTCGAACACCGGGGAGCTGTTTTTT
CASSPWDSNTGELFF
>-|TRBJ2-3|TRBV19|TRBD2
TGTGCCAGTAGTATACTAGCGGGGGGCCTGGATACGCAGTATTTT
CASSILAGGLDTQYF
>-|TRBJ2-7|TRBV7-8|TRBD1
TGTGCCAGCAGCGACCGGGACAGGCCCTACGAGCAGTACTTC
CASSDRDRPYEQYF
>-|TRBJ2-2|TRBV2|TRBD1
TGTGCCAGCAGAGACCGACAGGGGGAAATTGCCGGGGAGCTGTTTTTT
CASRDRQGEIAGELFF
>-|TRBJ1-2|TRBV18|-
TGTGCCAGCTCTCCGTATGGGCCGCCCGTAACTAACTATGGCTACACCTTC
CASSPYGPPVTNYGYTF
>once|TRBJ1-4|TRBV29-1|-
TGCAGCGTTGTCGATGAAAAACTGTTTTTT
CSVVDEKLFF
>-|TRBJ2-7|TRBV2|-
TGTGCCACCCACCCGGGACTCCTCTCCTACGAGCAGTACTTC
CATHPGLLSYEQYF
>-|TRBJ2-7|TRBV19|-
TGTGCCAGTAGTATCGGGAAATCCTACGAGCAGTACTTC
CASSIGKSYEQYF
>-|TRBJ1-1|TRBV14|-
TGTGCCAGCAGCCGACAGCTGAACACTGAAGCTTTCTTT
CASSRQLNTEAFF
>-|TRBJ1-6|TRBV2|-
TGTGCCAGCAGTGAAGCACCCTTCGGACAGAGAGGGAATTCACCCCTCCACTTT
CASSEAPFGQRGNSPLHF
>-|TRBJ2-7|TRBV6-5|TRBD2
TGTGCCAGCGGATCCGGGGGGGCGCAGTACGAGCAGTACTTC
CASGSGGAQYEQYF